These T cell receptor beta chains were read from a single sample in a study of cytomegalovirus exposure and HLA in healthy donors. The table came from immunoSEQ multiplex PCR; TCRdb's copy has only in-frame clones and leaves some out. The sample records approximately 100,000 clones, around 72% being singletons. Input material: PBMCs. The receptors were gathered from a man between 18 and 29 years old in good health and CMV-seropositive. CDR3s include the opening cysteine and the closing phenylalanine or tryptophan. The D gene is left open where the match is weak.

j_call v_call d_call cdr3_aa
TRBJ1-5 TRBV9 NA CASSVGSGGAEPQHF
TRBJ1-1 TRBV30 TRBD1 CAWSLDRREVIGTEAFF
TRBJ2-2 TRBV6-5 NA CASSYSWANTGELFF
TRBJ1-4 TRBV5-1 NA CASSLEGRAEKLFF
TRBJ2-2 TRBV7-9 NA CASSLVSNTGELFF
TRBJ2-7 TRBV9 TRBD1 CASSGGQDEQYF
TRBJ2-1 TRBV5-4 NA CASSDRESYNEQFF
TRBJ2-1 TRBV5-4 NA CASSLTGDNEQFF
TRBJ1-1 TRBV7-9 NA CASSPHGKGDTEAFF
TRBJ1-2 TRBV5-8 NA CASSLDKEKLYLGYTF
TRBJ1-1 TRBV6-1 NA CASSDQAMNTEAFF
TRBJ2-2 TRBV10-1 TRBD1 CASSAVQGTGELFF
TRBJ2-3 TRBV9 TRBD1 CASSPQGAGTQYF
TRBJ2-7 TRBV5-6 NA CASSSGDTYEQYF
TRBJ2-7 TRBV15 TRBD1 CATSREPQGYNEQYF